This T cell receptor (beta chain) originates from a study of human thymus T cells. Overall study results and limits: Thymic as well as blood repertoires seemed to favor certain V and J genes unevenly.

Resections removed during corrective heart surgery provided the thymus tissue used. Healthy Finnish infants undergoing corrective surgery for congenital heart defects were the donors. This table comes from immunoSEQ multiplex PCR, and its TCRdb copy is limited to in-frame clones, with some not included. The sample records tens of thousands of clones, over 85% being singletons. Germline V gene lookup returns CDR1 SEHNR and CDR2 FQNEAQ (reference sequence). The CDR3 runs to 16 residues. The V segment lost 1 base and the J segment 6 bases; nucleotides outside the gene matches: 1. A remark on this clone: Its antigen is unknown.

The chain has TRBV7-9 and TRBJ2-1; the match to TRBD2 covers 15 bases. Sequenced material: thymus tissue. The clonotype was recovered from a girl less than two years old with a congenital heart defect but otherwise immunologically healthy. The CDR3 region is CASSLGGLAGGNEQFF. Written as DNA, the CDR3 is TGTGCCAGCAGCTTAGGGGGACTAGCGGGAGGCAATGAGCAGTTCTTC.